Listed below are T cell receptor beta chains from one sample, sequenced in a study of blood T cell repertoires in COVID-19. Assay used: immunoSEQ multiplex PCR; TCRdb lists only in-frame clones, some missing. The sample includes 200,000 or so clones, about 85% of them seen just once. Sequenced: peripheral blood. Source of these receptors: a human donor in a cohort sampled during active COVID-19. CDR3s include the opening cysteine and the closing phenylalanine or tryptophan. The D gene is left open where the match is weak. Size values are once, few and many counts, or a class for expanded clones, and some rows have none.

TRBJ2-3,TRBV15,TRBD2,-,TGTGCCACCAGGGGACGGACTAGCGGATACACAGATACGCAGTATTTT,CATRGRTSGYTDTQYF
TRBJ1-2,TRBV6-5,-,few,TGTGCCAGCACCCGTAATCCCGCGGGGGACTATGGCTACACCTTC,CASTRNPAGDYGYTF
TRBJ1-2,TRBV30,-,-,TGTGCCTGGAGTGCAACAGGTATCGACTATGGCTACACCTTC,CAWSATGIDYGYTF
TRBJ1-2,TRBV6-6,-,-,TGTGCCAGCGTAGCCGGGGTAACCAACTATGGCTACACCTTC,CASVAGVTNYGYTF
TRBJ1-2,TRBV11-2,-,-,TGTGCCAGCAGCCTATCCGGCGGGAGAGCTAACTATGGCTACACCTTC,CASSLSGGRANYGYTF
TRBJ1-5,TRBV19,-,few,TGTGCCAGTAGTCCGACGGTCGGGGGATTTCAGCCCCAGCATTTT,CASSPTVGGFQPQHF
TRBJ1-6,TRBV19,TRBD1,-,TGTGCCAGTACCTGGACCGGGACAGATAATTCACCCCTCCACTTT,CASTWTGTDNSPLHF
TRBJ1-5,TRBV6-1,-,-,TGTGCCAGCAGTGAGGGGAGGAGGTGGAATCAGCCCCAGCATTTT,CASSEGRRWNQPQHF
TRBJ1-2,TRBV24-1,TRBD1,once,TGTGCCACCAGTGATCGTAGGACAGGGGGCTACTATGGCTACACCTTC,CATSDRRTGGYYGYTF
TRBJ2-1,TRBV27,-,once,TGTGCCAGCAGTTCGACAGGCGGGCTCAATGAGCAGTTCTTC,CASSSTGGLNEQFF
TRBJ1-5,TRBV6-1,-,-,TGTGCCAGCAGTGAAGTCACATACAATCAGCCCCAGCATTTT,CASSEVTYNQPQHF
TRBJ2-3,TRBV28,-,once,TGTGCCAGCAGTTTTCGACAGAATAGGAGAGATACGCAGTATTTT,CASSFRQNRRDTQYF
TRBJ1-1,TRBV25-1,-,once,TGTGCTTCTAAATCCCAGGCAGGGCGCACTGAAGCTTTCTTT,CASKSQAGRTEAFF
TRBJ2-1,TRBV29-1,TRBD2,-,TGCAGCGTTGGTGGACTAGCGGGAGGCAATGAGCAGTTCTTC,CSVGGLAGGNEQFF
TRBJ1-5,TRBV6-2/TRBV6-3,-,-,TGTGCCAGCAGTCCACACAGGGATCACGATCAGCCCCAGCATTTT,CASSPHRDHDQPQHF
TRBJ2-1,TRBV19,TRBD1,-,TGTGCCAGTACCCGCGGGACAGGGTCTCTCAGCTCCTACAATGAGCAGTTCTTC,CASTRGTGSLSSYNEQFF
TRBJ1-6,TRBV6-5,TRBD1,-,TGTGCCAGCAGTCCCAGGACAGGGTATAATTCACCCCTCCACTTT,CASSPRTGYNSPLHF
TRBJ2-7,TRBV5-1,TRBD2,-,TGCGCCAGCAGCTCCGGGACTAGCGGCTACGAGCAGTACTTC,CASSSGTSGYEQYF
TRBJ2-2,TRBV10-3,TRBD1,-,TGTGCCATCAGCCAGGACAGGGGGAACACCGGGGAGCTGTTTTTT,CAISQDRGNTGELFF
TRBJ2-2,TRBV5-6,-,few,TGTGCCAGCAGCTTGGAGAGGAACACCGGGGAGCTGTTTTTT,CASSLERNTGELFF
TRBJ2-5,TRBV10-3,TRBD2,-,TGTGCCATCAGGACGGGCGGGGGGGAAGAGACCCAGTACTTC,CAIRTGGGEETQYF
TRBJ1-4,TRBV6-5,TRBD1,-,TGTGCCAGTGACAGGGGGAATGAAAAACTGTTTTTT,CASDRGNEKLFF